The next 28 T cell receptor beta chains were all read from a single sample in a study of metastatic and nonmetastatic thyroid tumors. TCRdb recomputed clones from the PCR reads via MiXCR. The data hold some 38,000 clones, with approximately 13% observed a single time. None of the patients had undergone any treatment ahead of thyroid surgery. The sample was blood. All receptors come from a female donor with papillary thyroid cancer or a benign thyroid nodule (not recorded which). Some clones in this sample may be carry-over from other donors' samples.

The table lists this clone with a few counts. Since a much larger clone is just one base distant, this may be a read error. The rearrangement uses TRBV27 and TRBJ2-1; tentatively, D is TRBD2 (6 bases). CDR1 is MNHEY and CDR2 is SMNVEV in the germline V gene (reference sequence). This CDR3 is 13 amino acids long. The CDR3 DNA reads as TGTGTCAGCAGTCGAGGAGGGAAGAATGGGCAGTTCTTC. It specifies CVSSRGGKNGQFF.

This clone qualifies as medium-sized. The V call is TRBV12-3 or TRBV12-4, the J call TRBJ1-2; D is ambiguous. This CDR3 contains 15 residues. V lost 5 bases to trimming and J lost 3 bases, with 16 bases between them. CDR3 amino acids: CASSTEGLRHYGYTF. The DNA of the CDR3 is TGTGCCAGCAGTACGGAAGGGTTAAGGCACTATGGCTACACCTTC.

This clone is labeled medium-sized. The sample carries other DNA sequences with the same CDR3. The V call is TRBV27, the J call TRBJ1-2, with unresolved D. The CDR3 sequence is 14 residues long. Germline CDR1 and CDR2: MNHEY and SMNVEV (reference sequence). The V end lost 4 bases, the J end lost 3 bases, and 12 bases lay between the germline ends. The CDR3 coding sequence is TGTGCCAGCAGTTCCGGAGCAGGTTACTATGGCTACACCTTC. This translates into CASSSGAGYYGYTF.

At least ten counts were recorded for this clone. The rearrangement links TRBV2 to TRBJ1-4; D possibly corresponds to TRBD1 (5 bases). In germline, CDR1 is SNHLY, CDR2 FYNNEI. Trimming pared 6 bases from V and 2 bases from J, leaving 13 bases between. This CDR3 region has 15 residues. The CDR3, as DNA: TGTGCCAGCAGCCCCACGGGGGGGACTAATGAAAAACTGTTTTTT. It codes for CASSPTGGTNEKLFF.

This clone was detected many times. The V and J genes are TRBV7-3 and TRBJ2-2; 12 nucleotides match TRBD2. V dropped 5 bases and J dropped 6; count of bases not matched to a gene: 7. This CDR3 contains 16 residues. Germline V lookup: CDR1 SGHTA, CDR2 FQGTGA. CDR3 region: CASSLTSGRPPGELFF. As DNA, the CDR3 is TGTGCCAGCAGCCTCACTAGCGGGAGGCCCCCCGGGGAGCTGTTTTTT.

This clone has a count of ten or more. This chain links TRBV27 with TRBJ2-1; 9 nucleotides align to TRBD2. Germline loops: CDR1 MNHEY, CDR2 SMNVEV (reference sequence). V lost 6 bases, J lost 4 bases, and 10 bases stayed unmatched. This CDR3 has 16 amino acids. CDR3 DNA sequence: TGTGCCAGCAGCCCCCGAGGACTAGCGAGTTACAATGAGCAGTTCTTC. Translated, it gives CASSPRGLASYNEQFF.

This clone was seen repeatedly, ten times or more. J is TRBJ2-5 and V is TRBV12-3 or TRBV12-4; 10 bases agree with TRBD1. The V gene end was trimmed by 5 bases and the J gene end by 5 bases; junction bases not matched to a gene: 5. This CDR3 spans 14 amino acids. CDR3 nucleotide sequence: TGTGCCAGCAGTCCGACAGGGGGCGGGGAGACCCAGTACTTC. It codes for CASSPTGGGETQYF.

This clone was detected a few times. CDR3 bases: TGTGCCAGCAGTGACCCGAGAGTGTCCAACTATGGCTACACCTTC. Translated: CASSDPRVSNYGYTF. The chain recombines TRBV6-5 with TRBJ1-2; no clear D. V was clipped by 5 bases and J by 2 bases, with 15 bases between them. The length of the CDR3 is 15 residues. Germline V gives CDR1 MNHEY, CDR2 SVGAGI.

This clone came up many times. V and J are TRBV6-1 and TRBJ1-1; 11 positions match TRBD1. Per germline, CDR1 MNHNS and CDR2 SASEGT. Germline trimming cut 5 bases from V and 4 bases from J; bases unmatched to any gene: 6. There are 15 residues in the CDR3. This CDR3 is CASSSPGTGGTEAFF. Written as DNA, the CDR3 is TGTGCCAGCAGTTCCCCCGGGACAGGGGGCACTGAAGCTTTCTTT.

This clone was counted a few times. This chain links TRBV12-3 or TRBV12-4 with TRBJ2-3; 15 positions match TRBD2. The ends lost 5 bases at V and 6 bases at J; junction bases unmatched: 6. The CDR3 runs to 16 residues. The CDR3 protein is CASSHQGTSGRDTQYF. CDR3 DNA sequence: TGTGCCAGCAGTCACCAAGGGACTAGCGGGAGGGATACGCAGTATTTT.

Concerning this clone: This may be a read error: a much more frequent sequence differs by one nucleotide. V gene TRBV12-3 or TRBV12-4 combines with J gene TRBJ1-1, with 8 bases identical to TRBD1. This CDR3 spans 16 amino acids. V lost 5 bases, J lost 3 bases, and 11 bases stayed unmatched. The CDR3 protein is CASSPRTGHWDTEAFF. The CDR3 coding sequence is TGTGCCAGCAGTCCTCGGACAGGGCATTGGGACACTGAAGCTTTCTTT.

This clone was counted ten times or more. The rearrangement uses TRBV11-3 and TRBJ2-7; 10 bases are shared with TRBD2. The junction had 9 bases not matched to a gene; V was cut back by 5 bases and J by 2 bases. Germline V gene data show CDR1 as SGHNT and CDR2 as YENEEA. The CDR3 length is 16 residues. The CDR3 sequence is CASSGVGAGGPYEQYF. The CDR3 nucleotides are TGTGCCAGCAGCGGGGTTGGAGCGGGAGGGCCCTACGAGCAGTACTTC. Drawing the rest from reference TRBV11-3 and TRBJ2-7, the complete variable domain is EAGVVQSPRYKIIEKKQPVAFWCNPISGHNTLYWYLQNLGQGPELLIRYENEEAVDDSQLPKDRFSAERLKGVDSTLKIQPAELGDSAVYLCASSGVGAGGPYEQYFGPGTRLTVT.

This clone was seen many times. The chain joins TRBV29-1 to TRBJ1-1, with D perhaps matching TRBD1 (6 bases). This CDR3 region has 13 residues. Germline assignment: CDR1 SQVTM and CDR2 ANQGSEA. The CDR3: CTMAPTGSTEAFF. The CDR3 coding sequence is TGCACCATGGCCCCGACAGGAAGCACTGAAGCTTTCTTT.

This clone was seen ten or more times. The chain joins TRBV2 to TRBJ2-7, with TRBD1 identical over 9 bases. This CDR3 comprises 15 residues. CDR1 is SNHLY and CDR2 is FYNNEI in the germline V gene. The V gene end was trimmed by 8 bases and the J gene end by 6 bases; junction bases not matched to a gene: 14. The CDR3 DNA reads as TGTGCCAGCTTAAAGGTGGGGACAGGGTCTTCCGAGCAGTACTTC. Protein product: CASLKVGTGSSEQYF. Complete variable domain (other parts from reference TRBV2 and TRBJ2-7): EPEVTQTPSHQVTQMGQEVILRCVPISNHLYFYWYRQILGQKVEFLVSFYNNEISEKSEIFDDQFSVERPDGSNFTLKIRSTKLEDSAMYFCASLKVGTGSSEQYFGPGTRLTVT.

This clone was observed many times. The rearrangement links TRBV7-8 to TRBJ2-7, with D unclear. CDR1 SGHVS and CDR2 FQNEAQ come from the germline V gene. V lost 3 bases and J lost 5, with 14 bases in between. This CDR3 has 14 amino acids. DNA of the CDR3: TGTGCCAGCAGCTTGCGCGCCACTTTCCACGAGCAGTACTTC. Its translation: CASSLRATFHEQYF.

J is TRBJ2-2 and V is TRBV11-1; tentatively, D is TRBD1 (6 bases). The CDR3 runs to 16 residues. V lost 7 bases and J lost 5, with 20 bases in between. From germline, CDR1 is SGHAT and CDR2 FQDESV (reference sequence). The CDR3 nucleotides read TGTGCCAGCAATGGGATCCGGGACACCCGGACCGGGGAGCTGTTTTTT. Translation: CASNGIRDTRTGELFF.

This clone was picked up many times. The rearrangement joins TRBV2 to TRBJ1-2; D uncertain. This CDR3 is built from 14 residues. Germline V gene lookup returns CDR1 SNHLY and CDR2 FYNNEI. Trimming removed 7 bases at V and 5 bases at J, with 17 bases between. The CDR3 loop is CASILEQKAYGYTF. DNA for the CDR3: TGTGCCAGCATCCTCGAACAGAAAGCTTATGGCTACACCTTC.

This clone was observed at least ten times. CDR3 sequence: CASSYPQGTQYF. Here the CDR3 DNA reads TGTGCCAGCAGTTACCCGCAGGGGACCCAGTACTTC. V gene TRBV27 combines with J gene TRBJ2-5, with a weak D call TRBD1 (5 bases). CDR1 MNHEY and CDR2 SMNVEV come from the germline V gene (reference sequence). V lost 4 bases and J lost 7, with 10 bases in between. The length of the CDR3 is 12 residues.

This clone was counted ten times or more. J is TRBJ2-7 and V is TRBV27, with unresolved D. Trimming removed 0 bases from V and 1 base from J, with 7 bases in between. The CDR3 totals 14 residues. Per germline, CDR1 MNHEY and CDR2 SMNVEV (reference sequence). Here the CDR3 reads CASSLSLGSYEQYF. The CDR3 DNA reads TGTGCCAGCAGTTTATCTCTTGGGTCCTACGAGCAGTACTTC.

In this sample, this clone turned up a few times. At one boundary the junction diverges from the germline segment, which might be a read error. CDR3 bases: TGTGCCGGTAGCCGCCCTGTCTCTGGAAACACCATATATTTT. This sequence encodes CAGSRPVSGNTIYF. This sequence joins TRBV19 and TRBJ1-3; D remains unclear. The CDR3 totals 14 residues. Germline-derived CDR1 and CDR2 are LNHDA and SQIVND (reference sequence). Full variable domain (rest looked up from reference TRBV19 and TRBJ1-3): DGGITQSPKYLFRKEGQNVTLSCEQNLNHDAMYWYRQDPGQGLRLIYYSQIVNDFQKGDIAEGYSVSREKKESFPLTVTSAQKNPTAFYLCAGSRPVSGNTIYFGEGSWLTVV.

J is TRBJ2-5 and V is TRBV18; D is unresolved. V lost 2 bases and J lost 5, with 12 bases in between. Germline V gene sequence: CDR1 KGHSH, CDR2 LQKENI. The CDR3 runs to 14 residues. The CDR3 bases are TGTGCCAGCTCACCAGCGCTTACGGGCGAGACCCAGTACTTC. This sequence encodes CASSPALTGETQYF.

In this sample, this clone turned up many times. The V gene is TRBV27, the J gene TRBJ2-7, with a tentative D call TRBD1 (5 bases). The V gene lost 6 bases and the J gene lost 6 bases, with 12 bases spanning the gap. CDR3 size: 12 residues. In germline, CDR1 is MNHEY, CDR2 SMNVEV (reference sequence). CDR3 loop: CASSPLRGEQYF. The CDR3 coding sequence is TGTGCCAGCAGCCCACTTAGGGGCGAGCAGTACTTC.

This clone was picked up many times. The V and J genes are TRBV11-3 and TRBJ2-3; 10 bases line up with TRBD2. After removal of 5 bases from V and 2 bases from J, the junction contained 4 bases not matched to a gene. CDR1 and CDR2 (germline): SGHNT, YENEEA. The CDR3 has 15 amino acids. CDR3 DNA sequence: TGTGCCAGCAGCCCAGCGGGAGGGTACACAGATACGCAGTATTTT. Residues: CASSPAGGYTDTQYF. Filled out from reference TRBV11-3 and TRBJ2-3, the complete variable domain reads EAGVVQSPRYKIIEKKQPVAFWCNPISGHNTLYWYLQNLGQGPELLIRYENEEAVDDSQLPKDRFSAERLKGVDSTLKIQPAELGDSAVYLCASSPAGGYTDTQYFGPGTRLTVL.

This clone appeared a few times. V is TRBV6-1 and J is TRBJ2-7; 7 positions agree with TRBD1. CDR1 MNHNS and CDR2 SASEGT come from the germline V gene. The CDR3 contains 13 residues. With V trimmed by 6 bases and J by 2 bases, 4 bases remained unmatched. CDR3 residues: CASRRGQAYEQYF. Written as DNA, the CDR3 is TGTGCCAGCAGACGAGGACAGGCCTACGAGCAGTACTTC.

The table lists this clone with many counts. The same CDR3 also results from other DNA sequences found in this sample. CDR3 loop: CASARGRETEAFF. In DNA, the CDR3 is TGTGCCAGCGCCCGGGGGAGGGAGACTGAAGCTTTCTTT. The J gene is TRBJ1-1, the V gene TRBV28; tentatively, D is TRBD1 (5 bases). The CDR3 extends over 13 amino acids. The germline V and J ends were trimmed by 8 bases and 5 bases, with 15 bases remaining between them. Germline V gene lookup returns CDR1 MDHEN and CDR2 SYDVKM.

The gene calls are TRBV6-1 and TRBJ1-1; weak D call: TRBD1 (6 bases). The length of the CDR3 is 17 residues. Germline CDR1 and CDR2: MNHNS and SASEGT. CDR3 in DNA: TGTGTCAGAAGTGAGAGGGAGTACGGACAGCGGAACACTGAAGCTTTCTTT. Protein sequence: CVRSEREYGQRNTEAFF.

In this sample, this clone is medium-sized (0.01 to 0.1%). The chain links TRBV6-1 to TRBJ2-6; TRBD1 is a possible D gene (5 bases). The length of the CDR3 is 15 residues. V lost 6 bases, J lost 0 bases, and 9 bases lay in between. Germline values: CDR1 MNHNS, CDR2 SASEGT. Here the CDR3 DNA reads TGTGCCAGCAGGGACACCAGCTCTGGGGCCAACGTCCTGACTTTC. Translation: CASRDTSSGANVLTF.

In its sample, this clone was seen many times. The chain links TRBV19 to TRBJ2-3, with TRBD1 as a possible D gene (5 bases). Germline loops: CDR1 LNHDA, CDR2 SQIVND (reference sequence). V lost 3 bases, J lost 2 bases, and 12 bases lay in between. The CDR3 has 15 residues. The CDR3 DNA sequence: TGTGCCAGTAGTATTCTTCTGGGGCTCACAGATACGCAGTATTTT. It specifies CASSILLGLTDTQYF.